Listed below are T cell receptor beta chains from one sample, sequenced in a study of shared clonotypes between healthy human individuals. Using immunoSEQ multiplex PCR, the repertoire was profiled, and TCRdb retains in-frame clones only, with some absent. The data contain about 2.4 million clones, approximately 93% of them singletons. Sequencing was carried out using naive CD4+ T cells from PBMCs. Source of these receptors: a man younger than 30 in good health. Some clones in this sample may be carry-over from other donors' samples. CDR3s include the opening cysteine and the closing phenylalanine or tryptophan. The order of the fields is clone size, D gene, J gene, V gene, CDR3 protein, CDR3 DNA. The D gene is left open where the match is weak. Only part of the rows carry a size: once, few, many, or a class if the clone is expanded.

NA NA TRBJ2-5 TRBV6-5 CASSYLFSSETQYF TGTGCCAGCAGTTACTTATTTAGTTCCGAGACCCAGTACTTC
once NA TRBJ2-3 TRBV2 CASSERVTTDTQYF TGTGCCAGCAGTGAGCGGGTCACTACTGATACGCAGTATTTT
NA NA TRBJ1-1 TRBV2 CASRTEMNTEAFF TGTGCCAGCAGGACAGAAATGAACACTGAAGCTTTCTTT
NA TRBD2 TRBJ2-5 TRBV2 CASSELLAEETQYF TGTGCCAGCAGTGAGCTACTAGCGGAAGAGACCCAGTACTTC
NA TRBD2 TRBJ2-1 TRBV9 CASSVGAGVYNEQFF TGTGCCAGCAGCGTAGGAGCGGGGGTCTACAATGAGCAGTTCTTC
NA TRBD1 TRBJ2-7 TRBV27 CASSFRATGLISYEQYF TGTGCCAGCAGTTTCCGGGCGACAGGGTTAATTTCCTACGAGCAGTACTTC
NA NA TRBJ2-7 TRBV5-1 CASSLGRHYEQYF TGCGCCAGCAGCTTAGGGAGGCACTACGAGCAGTACTTC
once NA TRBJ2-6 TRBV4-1 CASSPRTAPSGANVLTF TGCGCCAGCAGCCCTCGGACAGCTCCATCTGGGGCCAACGTCCTGACTTTC
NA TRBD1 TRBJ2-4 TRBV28 CASSLTGTGGNIQYF TGTGCCAGCAGTCTTACCGGGACAGGGGGGAACATTCAGTACTTC
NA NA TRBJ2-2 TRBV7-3 CASSRWREVTGELFF TGTGCCAGCAGCCGATGGAGGGAAGTTACCGGGGAGCTGTTTTTT
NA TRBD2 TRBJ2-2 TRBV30 CAWSEGTSGNTGELFF TGTGCCTGGAGTGAAGGGACTAGCGGCAACACCGGGGAGCTGTTTTTT
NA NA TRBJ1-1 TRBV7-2 CASSLQGTQYTEAFF TGTGCCAGCAGCTTACAGGGGACCCAATATACTGAAGCTTTCTTT
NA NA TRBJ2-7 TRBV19 CASTSASYEQYF TGTGCCAGTACCTCAGCATCCTACGAGCAGTACTTC
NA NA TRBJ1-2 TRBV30 CAWSVNLGGYGYTF TGTGCCTGGAGTGTGAATCTTGGTGGCTATGGCTACACCTTC
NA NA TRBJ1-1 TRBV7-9 CASSLVDGRGLRPEAFF TGTGCCAGCAGCTTAGTGGATGGGCGGGGGTTGAGGCCTGAAGCTTTCTTT
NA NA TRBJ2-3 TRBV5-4 CASSLAGAQSTDTQYF TGTGCCAGCAGCTTGGCCGGGGCGCAGAGCACAGATACGCAGTATTTT
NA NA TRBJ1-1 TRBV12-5 CASGLVRGGDTEAFF TGTGCTAGTGGTTTGGTAAGGGGTGGGGACACTGAAGCTTTCTTT
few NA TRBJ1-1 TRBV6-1 CASSLWRGNTEAFF TGTGCCAGCAGCCTCTGGAGGGGGAACACTGAAGCTTTCTTT
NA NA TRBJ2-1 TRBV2 CASSERNEQFF TGTGCCAGCAGTGAACGGAATGAGCAGTTCTTC
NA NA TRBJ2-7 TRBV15 CATSRIGEYEQYF TGTGCCACCAGCAGAATTGGCGAATACGAGCAGTACTTC
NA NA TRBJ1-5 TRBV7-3 CASSLEGGQPQHF TGTGCCAGCAGCTTAGAGGGCGGTCAGCCCCAGCATTTT
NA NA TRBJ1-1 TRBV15 CATSRDSLNTEAFF TGTGCCACCAGCAGAGACAGTCTGAACACTGAAGCTTTCTTT
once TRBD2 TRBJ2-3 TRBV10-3 CAISGTSGTSTDTQYF TGTGCCATCAGTGGGACTAGCGGGACTAGCACAGATACGCAGTATTTT
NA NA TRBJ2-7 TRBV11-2 CASSPRGAPSYEQYF TGTGCCAGCAGCCCTCGTGGCGCGCCCTCCTACGAGCAGTACTTC
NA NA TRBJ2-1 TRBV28 CASSLVTSEQFF TGTGCCAGCAGTTTAGTCACAAGTGAGCAGTTCTTC
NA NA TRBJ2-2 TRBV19 CASSIAGAGELFF TGTGCCAGTAGTATAGCCGGGGCCGGGGAGCTGTTTTTT
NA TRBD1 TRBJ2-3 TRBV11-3 CASSQGQVHTDTQYF TGTGCCAGCAGCCAGGGACAGGTCCACACAGATACGCAGTATTTT
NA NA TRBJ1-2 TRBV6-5 CASSPRRGNGYTF TGTGCCAGCAGTCCTCGAAGGGGAAATGGCTACACCTTC
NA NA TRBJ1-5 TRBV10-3 CAISRDGLNQPQHF TGTGCCATCAGCCGGGACGGACTAAATCAGCCCCAGCATTTT
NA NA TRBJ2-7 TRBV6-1 CASREDRAYEQYF TGTGCCAGCAGGGAGGACAGAGCCTACGAGCAGTACTTC
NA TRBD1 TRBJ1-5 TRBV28 CASSFLQGVSNQPQHF TGTGCCAGCAGTTTCCTACAGGGGGTTAGCAATCAGCCCCAGCATTTT
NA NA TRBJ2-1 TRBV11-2 CASSLERGGFSSYNEQFF TGTGCCAGCAGCTTAGAGCGGGGCGGCTTTAGCTCCTACAATGAGCAGTTCTTC
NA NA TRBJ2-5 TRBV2 CASSLEGGEETQYF TGTGCCAGCAGCCTCGAAGGGGGAGAAGAGACCCAGTACTTC
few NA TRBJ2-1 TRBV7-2 CASSLGGGRSGLSYNEQFF TGTGCCAGCAGCTTAGGAGGGGGGAGGAGCGGCCTCTCCTACAATGAGCAGTTCTTC
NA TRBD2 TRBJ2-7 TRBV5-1 CASSLGTSGIYEQYF TGCGCCAGCAGCTTGGGGACTAGCGGTATCTACGAGCAGTACTTC
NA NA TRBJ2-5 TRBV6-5 CASSRALFLQETQYF TGTGCCAGCAGCCGGGCCCTATTCCTACAAGAGACCCAGTACTTC
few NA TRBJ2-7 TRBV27 CASIGGPYEQYF TGTGCCAGCATCGGGGGTCCCTACGAGCAGTACTTC
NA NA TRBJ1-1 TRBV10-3 CAISVAENTEAFF TGTGCCATCAGTGTGGCAGAGAACACTGAAGCTTTCTTT